This record concerns one T cell receptor (beta chain) sequence. No antigen is known for it. No much larger clonotype is one base removed from it; base qualities were not supplied. The CDR3 sequence holds 14 residues, the cysteine and phenylalanine included. The DNA shown is the 42-base CDR3, in frame from base 1. The germline V gene provides CDR1 MNHEY and CDR2 SVGAGI. Trimming removed 6 bases from V and 1 base from J, leaving 10 bases between the germline ends. The entry originates in a study of PD-1 blockade in classical Hodgkin lymphoma (TCRdb year 2020). With respect to the entire study: Nivolumab dosing was 3 mg/kg intravenously every 2 weeks, continuing until either disease progression or unacceptable toxicity. The study used CyTOF and TCR beta sequencing to define a peripheral blood immune signature of response to PD-1 blockade in classical Hodgkin lymphoma.

What the study reported, not specific to this receptor: Only a single clinical trial cohort was studied, and what caused the repertoire differences, possibly disease activity or prior therapy, remained undefined. Baseline TCR diversity was reported to be lower in newly diagnosed patients than in healthy donors and to be lower still in relapsed/refractory patients. By C4D1, a significant rise was seen in CD4+ TCR diversity but not in CD8+ TCR diversity (p=0.0027 vs p=0.16), and the rise was most apparent among complete responders (p=0.02). Among trial patients, those achieving complete response had baseline diversity similar to that of newly diagnosed patients, while diversity was significantly lower in partial responders and progressors. Lower diversity was observed in patients in whom nivolumab was started less than 1 year after ASCT, and these patients were excluded from later analyses so that confounding by immune reconstitution would be avoided.

The Qiagen DNeasy kit was used to extract genomic DNA from unsorted PBMCs and from the negatively selected CD4+ and CD8+ fractions. TCR beta CDR3 regions were amplified by immunoSEQ multiplex PCR using primers annealing to V and J segments. A synthetic immune receptor repertoire was used to minimize amplification bias, and any residual bias was removed computationally once sequencing was done. Processing in the source paper ran as follows. Custom Python scripts were used to quantify repertoire diversity as the Shannon entropy index. Unsorted, CD4+ and CD8+ repertoires were analyzed separately, except in combined analyses where CD4+ and CD8+ sequences were merged in silico. A clone was considered expanded if an increase in frequency of at least 2-fold after treatment relative to C1D1 was found, and a pseudocount of 0.5 was applied to clones undetected at baseline. Singleton clones were defined as clones with 0 or 1 copy at C1D1, and non-singleton clones were defined as clones with 2 or more copies. Clones expanded in unsorted samples were annotated as CD4+, CD8+ or unknown by matching protein sequences in sorted samples from the same patient. Wilcoxon tests were applied to paired samples to test diversity changes from C1D1 to C4D1. TCRdb holds this immuneACCESS table with in-frame rearrangements only. Some clones are missing; in checked studies, unresolved V genes explain under half, and the rest has no known cause. V, J and clone size are those of that table, while D and trimming were read from the DNA. For this sample there are 99,000 or so clones; around nine tenths appear just once. Together, the top ten hold around a fifth of the sample.

Sample time point, as interpreted from the label and publication: cycle 4 day 1 (C4D1), after around six weeks of nivolumab. All trial patients had relapsed after autologous stem cell transplantation, with cohorts A, B and C differing in prior brentuximab vedotin exposure. The trial cohort was composed of under 70 patients with relapsed/refractory classical Hodgkin lymphoma, for whom complete response, partial response or progressive disease was recorded as best overall response. In the multi-cohort phase II CheckMate 205 trial, trial patients received single-agent nivolumab. An independent review committee assessed best overall response by applying the 2007 International Working Group response criteria. Trial PBMCs were obtained immediately prior to nivolumab initiation (C1D1) and on therapy at cycle 2 day 1 and cycle 4 day 1. Peripheral blood was collected in 8 mL Vacutainer Cell Preparation Tubes, from which PBMCs were isolated by centrifugation and then cryopreserved.

The sample was peripheral blood mononuclear cells (PBMCs), taken before the fourth cycle of nivolumab. The V gene is TRBV6-5 and the J gene is TRBJ1-5, with TRBD1 tentatively as D gene (5 bases match). The origin of this receptor is a human donor with classical Hodgkin lymphoma. The CDR3 loop reads CASRWEGSNQPQHF. The nucleotide sequence reads as follows: TGTGCCAGCAGGTGGGAGGGGAGCAATCAGCCCCAGCATTTT.